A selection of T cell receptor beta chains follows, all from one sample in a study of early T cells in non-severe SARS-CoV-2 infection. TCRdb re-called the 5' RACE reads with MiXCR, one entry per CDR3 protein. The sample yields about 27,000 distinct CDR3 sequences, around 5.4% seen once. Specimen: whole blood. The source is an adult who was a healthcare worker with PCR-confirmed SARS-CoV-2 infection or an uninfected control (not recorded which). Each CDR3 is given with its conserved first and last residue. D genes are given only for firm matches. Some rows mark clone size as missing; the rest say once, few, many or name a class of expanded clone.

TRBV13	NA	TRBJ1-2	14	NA	CASSPRGGHYGYTF	TGTGCCAGCAGTCCAAGGGGAGGGCACTATGGCTACACCTTC
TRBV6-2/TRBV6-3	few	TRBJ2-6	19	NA	CASSYRRRTPSSGANVLTF	TGTGCCAGCAGTTACAGAAGGCGGACGCCCAGCTCTGGGGCCAACGTCCTGACTTTC
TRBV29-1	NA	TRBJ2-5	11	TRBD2	CSAEAGKTQYF	TGCAGCGCAGAAGCGGGGAAGACCCAGTACTTC
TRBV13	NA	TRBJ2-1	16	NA	CASSLVSPSSYNEQFF	TGTGCCAGCAGCTTAGTGTCACCTAGCTCCTACAATGAGCAGTTCTTC
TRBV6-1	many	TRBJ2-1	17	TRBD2	CASSERLAGPPRDEQFF	TGTGCCAGCAGTGAAAGACTAGCGGGACCCCCCAGGGATGAGCAGTTCTTC
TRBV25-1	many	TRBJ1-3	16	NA	CASSDGTSSSGNTIYF	TGTGCCAGCAGTGACGGGACATCGAGCTCTGGAAACACCATATATTTT
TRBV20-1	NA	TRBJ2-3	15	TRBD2	CSARDPSGSTDTQYF	TGCAGTGCTAGAGATCCTAGCGGGAGCACAGATACGCAGTATTTT
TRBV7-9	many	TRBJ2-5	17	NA	CASSLGTGGGSGETQYF	TGTGCCAGCAGCTTAGGAACAGGCGGTGGCTCGGGGGAGACCCAGTACTTC
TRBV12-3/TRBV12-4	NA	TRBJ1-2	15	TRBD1	CASRTTGQRLYGYTF	TGTGCCAGCAGAACTACGGGACAGAGGCTATATGGCTACACCTTC
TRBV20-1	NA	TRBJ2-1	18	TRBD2	CSACIGLAGGRSYNEQFF	TGCAGTGCTTGTATAGGACTAGCGGGAGGGCGGTCCTACAATGAGCAGTTCTTC
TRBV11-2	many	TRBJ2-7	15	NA	CASSSYDSPSYEQYF	TGTGCCAGCAGCTCGTACGACTCTCCCTCCTACGAGCAGTACTTC
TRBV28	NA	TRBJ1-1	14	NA	CASSWAAQNTEAFF	TGTGCCAGCAGTTGGGCAGCCCAGAACACTGAAGCTTTCTTT
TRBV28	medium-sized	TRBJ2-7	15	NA	CASSLLGGPLYEQYF	TGTGCCAGCAGTCTTCTTGGGGGACCCCTATACGAGCAGTACTTC
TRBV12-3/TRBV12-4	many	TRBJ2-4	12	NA	CASSLGEGIQYF	TGTGCCAGCAGTTTGGGCGAGGGGATTCAGTACTTC
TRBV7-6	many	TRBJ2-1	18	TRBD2	CASSRIAGASPNYNEQFF	TGTGCCAGCAGCCGAATAGCGGGCGCGAGCCCAAATTACAATGAGCAGTTCTTC
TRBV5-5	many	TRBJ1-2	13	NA	CASSLAGFHGYTF	TGTGCCAGCAGCTTGGCAGGTTTTCATGGCTACACCTTC
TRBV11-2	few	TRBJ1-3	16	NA	CASSVMIQSGGNTIYF	TGTGCCAGCAGCGTAATGATACAGAGTGGCGGAAACACCATATATTTT
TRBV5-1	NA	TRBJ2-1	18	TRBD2	CASSLGTSGRARRIEQFF	TGCGCCAGCAGCTTGGGGACTAGCGGGAGGGCCAGGAGGATTGAGCAGTTCTTC
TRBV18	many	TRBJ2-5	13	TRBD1	CASSLGQEETQYF	TGTGCCAGCTCACTTGGACAGGAAGAGACCCAGTACTTC
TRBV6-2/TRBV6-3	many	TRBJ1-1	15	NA	CASRFASPEGTEAFF	TGTGCCAGCAGATTTGCGAGCCCGGAGGGGACTGAAGCTTTCTTT
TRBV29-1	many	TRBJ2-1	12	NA	CSVEVRYNEQFF	TGCAGCGTTGAAGTTCGGTACAATGAGCAGTTCTTC
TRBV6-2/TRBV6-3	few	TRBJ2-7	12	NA	CASSLLVREQYF	TGTGCCAGCAGTTTACTAGTCCGCGAGCAGTACTTC
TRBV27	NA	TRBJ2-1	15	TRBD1	CASSTTGGSNNEQFF	TGTGCCAGCAGTACGACAGGGGGAAGCAACAATGAGCAGTTCTTC
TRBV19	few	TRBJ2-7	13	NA	CASSIGTYGEQYF	TGTGCCAGTAGTATAGGGACCTACGGCGAGCAGTACTTC
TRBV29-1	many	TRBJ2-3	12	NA	CSVGLSTDTQYF	TGCAGCGTGGGATTGAGCACAGATACGCAGTATTTT
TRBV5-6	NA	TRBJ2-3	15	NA	CASSLDPGAVDTQYF	TGTGCCAGCAGCTTGGACCCCGGGGCTGTAGATACGCAGTATTTT
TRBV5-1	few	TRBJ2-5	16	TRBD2	CASSPGTSGNQETQYF	TGCGCCAGCAGCCCTGGGACTAGCGGCAACCAAGAGACCCAGTACTTC
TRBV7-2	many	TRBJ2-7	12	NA	CASSSGAHEQYF	TGTGCCAGCAGCTCAGGTGCCCACGAGCAGTACTTC
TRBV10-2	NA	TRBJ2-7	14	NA	CASSAGTAAYEQYF	TGCGCCAGCAGTGCTGGAACAGCAGCCTACGAGCAGTACTTC
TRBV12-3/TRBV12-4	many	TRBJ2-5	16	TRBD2	CASSPRTSGSRETQYF	TGTGCCAGCAGCCCCCGGACTAGCGGGAGTAGAGAGACCCAGTACTTC
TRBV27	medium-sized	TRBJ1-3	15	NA	CASGATGRIRNTIYF	TGTGCCAGCGGCGCTACTGGGAGAATCAGAAACACCATATATTTT
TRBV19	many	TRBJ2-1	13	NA	CASRNPNRNEQFF	TGTGCCAGTAGAAACCCGAACCGAAATGAGCAGTTCTTC
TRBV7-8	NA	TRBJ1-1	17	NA	CASSLGGHPGLHAEAFF	TGTGCCAGCAGCTTAGGGGGACACCCAGGACTACACGCTGAAGCTTTCTTT
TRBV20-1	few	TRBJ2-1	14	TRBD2	CSAPSGGAYNEQFF	TGCAGTGCCCCGAGCGGGGGAGCCTACAATGAGCAGTTCTTC
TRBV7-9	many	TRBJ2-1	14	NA	CASSLAVTYNEQFF	TGTGCCAGCAGCTTGGCAGTTACCTACAATGAGCAGTTCTTC
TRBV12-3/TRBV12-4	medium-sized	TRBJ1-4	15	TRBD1	CASSSDRGRSEKLFF	TGTGCCAGCAGCTCCGACAGGGGTCGAAGTGAAAAACTGTTTTTT
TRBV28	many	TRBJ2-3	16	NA	CASRGPAGKGTDTQYF	TGTGCCAGCAGAGGCCCCGCCGGGAAAGGCACAGATACGCAGTATTTT
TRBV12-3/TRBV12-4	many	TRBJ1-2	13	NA	CASSSGDHYGYTF	TGTGCCAGCAGTTCGGGCGACCACTATGGCTACACCTTC
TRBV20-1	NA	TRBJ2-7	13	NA	CSARDGNSYEQYF	TGCAGTGCTAGAGACGGAAACTCCTACGAGCAGTACTTC
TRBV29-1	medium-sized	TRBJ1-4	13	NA	CSVPGATNEKLFF	TGCAGCGTACCGGGTGCAACTAATGAAAAACTGTTTTTT
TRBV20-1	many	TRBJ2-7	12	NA	CSARDRAYEQYF	TGCAGTGCTAGAGACAGGGCCTACGAGCAGTACTTC
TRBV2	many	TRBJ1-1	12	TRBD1	CASRDRDTEAFF	TGTGCCAGTCGAGACAGGGATACTGAAGCTTTCTTT
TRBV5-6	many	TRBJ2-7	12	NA	CASSLTQHEQYF	TGTGCCAGCAGCTTGACCCAGCACGAGCAGTACTTC
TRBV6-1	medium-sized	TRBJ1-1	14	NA	CASSSRGGADRAFF	TGTGCCAGCTCCTCTCGGGGTGGAGCCGACCGGGCTTTCTTT
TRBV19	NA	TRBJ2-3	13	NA	CASSTLAPATQYF	TGTGCCAGTAGCACCCTAGCCCCAGCTACGCAGTATTTT
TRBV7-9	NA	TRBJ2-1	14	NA	CASSLSARGDEQFF	TGTGCCAGCAGCTTAAGCGCCCGCGGGGATGAGCAGTTCTTC
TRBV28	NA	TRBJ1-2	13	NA	CASSLRGIDGYTF	TGTGCCAGCAGTTTGAGAGGGATAGATGGCTACACCTTC